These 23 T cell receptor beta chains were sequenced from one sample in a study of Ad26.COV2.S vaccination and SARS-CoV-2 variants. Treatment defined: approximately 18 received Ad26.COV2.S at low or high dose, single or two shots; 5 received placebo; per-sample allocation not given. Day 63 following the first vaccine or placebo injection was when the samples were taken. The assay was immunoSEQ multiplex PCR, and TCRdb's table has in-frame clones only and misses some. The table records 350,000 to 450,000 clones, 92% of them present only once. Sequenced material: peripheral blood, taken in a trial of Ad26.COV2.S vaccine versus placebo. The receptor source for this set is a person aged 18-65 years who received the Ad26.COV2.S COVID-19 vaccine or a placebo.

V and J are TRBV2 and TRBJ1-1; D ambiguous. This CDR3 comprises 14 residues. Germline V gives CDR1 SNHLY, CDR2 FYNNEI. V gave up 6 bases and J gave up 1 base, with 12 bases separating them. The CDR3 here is CASSSRGRNTEAFF. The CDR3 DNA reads TGTGCCAGCAGCTCCCGGGGTAGGAACACTGAAGCTTTCTTT.

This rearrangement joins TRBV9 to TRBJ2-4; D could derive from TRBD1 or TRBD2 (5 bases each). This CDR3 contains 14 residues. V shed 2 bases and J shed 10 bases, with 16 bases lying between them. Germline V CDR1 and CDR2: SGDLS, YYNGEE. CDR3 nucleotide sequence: TGTGCCAGCAGCGTTGGGGTGGACTCAGGGATTCAGTACTTC. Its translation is CASSVGVDSGIQYF.

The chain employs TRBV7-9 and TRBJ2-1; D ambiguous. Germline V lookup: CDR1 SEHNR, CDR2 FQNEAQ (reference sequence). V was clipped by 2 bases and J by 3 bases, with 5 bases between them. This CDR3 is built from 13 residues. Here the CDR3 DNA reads TGTGCCAGCAGCTTAAACGACTACAATGAGCAGTTCTTC. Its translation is CASSLNDYNEQFF.

The chain's CDR3 is CASSRDRGTQYF. The CDR3 DNA is TGTGCCAGCAGCAGGGACAGGGGCACGCAGTATTTT. J is TRBJ2-3 and V is TRBV5-4, with 10 bases that match TRBD1. The junction had 2 bases not matched to a gene; V was cut back by 4 bases and J by 9 bases. CDR3 size: 12 residues. Germline-derived CDR1 and CDR2 are SGHNT and YYREEE (reference sequence). Using reference TRBV5-4 and TRBJ2-3 for the parts outside the CDR3, the full variable domain is ETGVTQSPTHLIKTRGQQVTLRCSSQSGHNTVSWYQQALGQGPQFIFQYYREEENGRGNFPPRFSGLQFPNYSSELNVNALELDDSALYLCASSRDRGTQYFGPGTRLTVL.

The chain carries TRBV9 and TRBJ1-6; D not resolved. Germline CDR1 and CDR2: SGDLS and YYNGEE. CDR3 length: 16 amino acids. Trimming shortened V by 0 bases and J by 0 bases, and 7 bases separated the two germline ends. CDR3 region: CASSVGGSSYNSPLHF. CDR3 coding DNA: TGTGCCAGCAGCGTAGGAGGGAGCTCCTATAATTCACCCCTCCACTTT.

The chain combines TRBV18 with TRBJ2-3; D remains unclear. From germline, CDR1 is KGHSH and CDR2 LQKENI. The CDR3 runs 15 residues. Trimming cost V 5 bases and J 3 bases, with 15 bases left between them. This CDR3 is CASSVWEVKTDTQYF. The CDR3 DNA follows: TGTGCCAGCTCAGTGTGGGAAGTAAAAACAGATACGCAGTATTTT.

CDR3 region: CASDIGGANTEAFF. CDR3 DNA sequence: TGTGCCAGCGACATCGGGGGAGCAAACACTGAAGCTTTCTTT. The rearrangement joins TRBV28 to TRBJ1-1, with D perhaps TRBD1 (5 bases). CDR3 length: 14 amino acids. CDR1 is MDHEN, CDR2 SYDVKM, per germline. V was trimmed by 8 bases and J by 2 bases, leaving 15 bases between them. Full variable domain (outside the CDR3, taken from reference TRBV28 and TRBJ1-1): DVKVTQSSRYLVKRTGEKVFLECVQDMDHENMFWYRQDPGLGLRLIYFSYDVKMKEKGDIPEGYSVSREKKERFSLILESASTNQTSMYLCASDIGGANTEAFFGQGTRLTVV.

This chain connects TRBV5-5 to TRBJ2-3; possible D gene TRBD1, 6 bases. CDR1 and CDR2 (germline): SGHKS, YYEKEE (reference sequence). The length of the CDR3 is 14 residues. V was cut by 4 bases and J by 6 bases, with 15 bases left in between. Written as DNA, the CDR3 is TGTGCCAGCAGCATAACGCAGGGGCGGGATACGCAGTATTTT. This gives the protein CASSITQGRDTQYF.

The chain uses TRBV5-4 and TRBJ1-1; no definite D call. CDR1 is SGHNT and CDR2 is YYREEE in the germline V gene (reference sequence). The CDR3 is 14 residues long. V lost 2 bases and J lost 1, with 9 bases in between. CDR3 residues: CASSFPEGNTEAFF. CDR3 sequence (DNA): TGTGCCAGCAGCTTTCCTGAGGGGAACACTGAAGCTTTCTTT.

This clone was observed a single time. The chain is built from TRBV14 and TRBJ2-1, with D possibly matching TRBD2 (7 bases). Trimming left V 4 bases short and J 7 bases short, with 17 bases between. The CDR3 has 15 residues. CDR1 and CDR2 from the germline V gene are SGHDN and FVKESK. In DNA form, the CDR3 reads TGTGCCAGCAGCCCACACCGGGGGGCGGTGAATGAGCAGTTCTTC. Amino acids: CASSPHRGAVNEQFF.

CDR3 in DNA: TGTGCCAGCAGACCTATACAGGGGACCACAGATACGCAGTATTTT. Translating gives CASRPIQGTTDTQYF. The chain has TRBV6-2 or TRBV6-3 and TRBJ2-3; 7 bases match TRBD1. CDR1 is MNHEY, CDR2 SVGEGT, per germline. This CDR3 is 15 amino acids long. V lost 6 bases to trimming and J lost 2 bases; unmatched junction nucleotides: 8.

In DNA form, the CDR3 reads TGTGCCACCAGCAGAGATAGGACGTCTGGAAACACCATATATTTT. This sequence encodes CATSRDRTSGNTIYF. The V call is TRBV15, the J call TRBJ1-3; D remains unclear. CDR1 is LNHNV, CDR2 YYDKDF, per germline (reference sequence). The CDR3 has 15 amino acids. V was pared by 0 bases and J by 1 base, with 7 bases between.

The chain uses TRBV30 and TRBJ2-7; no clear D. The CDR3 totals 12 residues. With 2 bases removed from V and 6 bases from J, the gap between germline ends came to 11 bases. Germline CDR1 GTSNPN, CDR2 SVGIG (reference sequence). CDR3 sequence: CAWSSTGFEQYF. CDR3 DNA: TGTGCCTGGAGTTCCACTGGATTCGAGCAGTACTTC.

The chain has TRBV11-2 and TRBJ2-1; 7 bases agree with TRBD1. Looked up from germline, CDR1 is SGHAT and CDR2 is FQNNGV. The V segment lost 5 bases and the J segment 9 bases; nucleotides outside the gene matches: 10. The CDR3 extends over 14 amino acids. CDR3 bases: TGTGCCAGCAGCCCATTGACAGGGCTTGGTGAGCAGTTCTTC. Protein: CASSPLTGLGEQFF.

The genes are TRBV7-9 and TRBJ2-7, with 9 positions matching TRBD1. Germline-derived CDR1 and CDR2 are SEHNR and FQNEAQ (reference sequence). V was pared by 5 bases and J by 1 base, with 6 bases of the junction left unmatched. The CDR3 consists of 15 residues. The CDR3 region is CASSVPGQGSYEQYF. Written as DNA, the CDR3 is TGTGCCAGCAGCGTCCCGGGACAGGGTTCCTACGAGCAGTACTTC.

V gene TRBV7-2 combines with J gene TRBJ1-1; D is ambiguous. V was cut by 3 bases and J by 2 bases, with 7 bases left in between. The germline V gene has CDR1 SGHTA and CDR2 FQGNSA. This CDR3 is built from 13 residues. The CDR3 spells CASSFSVNTEAFF. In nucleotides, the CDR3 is TGTGCCAGCAGCTTTAGCGTAAACACTGAAGCTTTCTTT.

The CDR3 spells CASSPGAFGHPNTEAFF. In DNA form, the CDR3 reads TGTGCCAGCAGTCCCGGGGCTTTCGGACACCCGAACACTGAAGCTTTCTTT. V is TRBV6-6 and J is TRBJ1-1, with D perhaps matching TRBD1 (5 bases). Trimming removed 5 bases from V and 1 base from J, with 20 bases in between. Germline V gives CDR1 MNHNY, CDR2 SVGAGI (reference sequence). This CDR3 comprises 17 residues.

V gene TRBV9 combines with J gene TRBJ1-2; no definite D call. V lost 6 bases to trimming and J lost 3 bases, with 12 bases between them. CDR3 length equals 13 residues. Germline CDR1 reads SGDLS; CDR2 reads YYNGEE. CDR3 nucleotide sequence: TGTGCCAGCACGTTTGAGGGAGACTATGGCTACACCTTC. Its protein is CASTFEGDYGYTF.

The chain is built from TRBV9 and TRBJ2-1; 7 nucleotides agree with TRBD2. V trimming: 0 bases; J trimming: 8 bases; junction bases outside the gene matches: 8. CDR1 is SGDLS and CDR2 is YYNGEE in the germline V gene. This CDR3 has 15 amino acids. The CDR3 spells CASSVGVTSEDEQFF. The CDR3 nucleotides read TGTGCCAGCAGCGTAGGGGTAACTAGCGAGGATGAGCAGTTCTTC.

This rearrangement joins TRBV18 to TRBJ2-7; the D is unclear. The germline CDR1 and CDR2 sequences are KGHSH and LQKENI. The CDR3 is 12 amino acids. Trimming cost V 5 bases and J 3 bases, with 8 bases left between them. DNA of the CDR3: TGTGCCAGCTCATCGTATAACTACGAGCAGTACTTC. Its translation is CASSSYNYEQYF. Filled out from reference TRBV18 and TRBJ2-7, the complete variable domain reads NAGVMQNPRHLVRRRGQEARLRCSPMKGHSHVYWYRQLPEEGLKFMVYLQKENIIDESGMPKERFSAEFPKEGPSILRIQQVVRGDSAAYFCASSSYNYEQYFGPGTRLTVT.

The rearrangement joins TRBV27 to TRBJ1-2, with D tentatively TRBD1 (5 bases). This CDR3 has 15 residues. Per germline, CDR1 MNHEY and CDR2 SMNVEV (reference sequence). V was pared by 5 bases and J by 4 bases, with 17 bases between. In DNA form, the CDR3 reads TGTGCCAGCAGTCCCACCTGGGACCCTACCTATGGCTACACCTTC. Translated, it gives CASSPTWDPTYGYTF.

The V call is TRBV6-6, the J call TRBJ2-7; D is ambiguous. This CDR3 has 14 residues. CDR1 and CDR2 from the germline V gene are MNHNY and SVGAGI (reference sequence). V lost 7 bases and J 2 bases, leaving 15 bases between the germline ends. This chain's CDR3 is CASTDHRPTYEQYF. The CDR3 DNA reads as TGTGCCAGCACCGATCACCGCCCCACCTACGAGCAGTACTTC.

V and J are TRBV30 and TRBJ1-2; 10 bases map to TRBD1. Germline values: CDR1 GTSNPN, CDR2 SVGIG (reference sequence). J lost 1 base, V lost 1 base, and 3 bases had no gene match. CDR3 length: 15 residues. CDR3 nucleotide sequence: TGTGCCTGGAGTGAAGGGACAGGGGTTAACTATGGCTACACCTTC. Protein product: CAWSEGTGVNYGYTF.